This passage covers 21 T cell receptor beta chains from one sample sequenced in a study of T cells after yellow fever vaccination. TCRdb fed the 5' RACE reads into MiXCR, producing one record per CDR3 protein. The table records a few hundred thousand distinct CDR3 sequences, approximately 16% of them present only once. The sample consisted of PBMCs, taken about 5 days after the first yellow fever vaccination. The receptors here all came from a man aged 18 to 35 who received the YFV17D yellow fever vaccine.

This clonotype was seen a few times. The rearrangement uses TRBV6-5 and TRBJ1-1; 7 nucleotides line up with TRBD1. CDR1 MNHEY and CDR2 SVGAGI come from the germline V gene. The V gene end was trimmed by 0 bases and the J gene end by 8 bases; junction bases not matched to a gene: 3. The CDR3 loop spans 13 amino acids. This CDR3 reads CASSYSGQREAFF. In nucleotides, the CDR3 is TGTGCCAGCAGTTACTCGGGACAGAGAGAAGCTTTCTTT.

This clonotype was seen only a few times. V gene TRBV24-1 combines with J gene TRBJ2-3; 8 nucleotides line up with TRBD2. The CDR3 is made up of 17 amino acids. V lost 2 bases and J lost 0; bases outside the gene matches: 6. CDR1 KGHDR and CDR2 SFDVKD come from the germline V gene. In DNA, the CDR3 is TGTGCCACCAGTGATTCGGGGGGGGGATTTAGCACAGATACGCAGTATTTT. As protein: CATSDSGGGFSTDTQYF.

V usage is TRBV7-7 and J usage is TRBJ2-7; 10 bases are a match to TRBD1. Losses at the gene ends were 5 bases for V and 4 bases for J; bases not matched to a gene: 8. Germline-derived CDR1 and CDR2 are SSHAT and FNYEAQ (reference sequence). The CDR3 totals 15 residues. CDR3 DNA sequence: TGTGCCAGCAGCGCCCGGACAGGGGGGGATTACGAGCAGTACTTC. Translated: CASSARTGGDYEQYF.

On this clonotype itself: A read error may account for a junction end that differs from germline. The chain joins TRBV7-2 to TRBJ2-5; tentatively, D is TRBD1 (6 bases). The germline V gene has CDR1 SGHTA and CDR2 FQGNSA. This CDR3 spans 13 amino acids. CDR3 in amino acids: CASATHGTRETHF. DNA of the CDR3: TGTGCCAGCGCCACCCACGGGACAAGAGAGACACACTTC.

This clonotype was counted between two and nine times. The CDR3 is CASSLGAFGDLAFF. Written as DNA, the CDR3 is TGTGCCAGCAGTTTAGGGGCTTTCGGGGATTTAGCTTTCTTT. The V and J genes are TRBV28 and TRBJ1-1; possible D gene TRBD1, 5 bases. Germline V gene lookup returns CDR1 MDHEN and CDR2 SYDVKM. This CDR3 has 14 amino acids. V lost 2 bases and J 10 bases, leaving 17 bases between the germline ends.

In its sample, this clonotype was seen a few times. The V gene is TRBV11-2, the J gene TRBJ2-5; 9 nucleotides match TRBD2. The CDR3 sequence is 16 residues long. The germline V gene encodes CDR1 SGHAT and CDR2 FQNNGV. V was pared by 1 base and J by 4 bases, with 7 bases of the junction left unmatched. CDR3 sequence: CASSLGPSGVGETQYF. The DNA of the CDR3 is TGTGCCAGCAGCTTAGGTCCTAGCGGGGTGGGAGAGACCCAGTACTTC.

This CDR3 reads CASSLGGGYVYEQFF. The CDR3 coding sequence is TGTGCCAGCAGTTTGGGCGGGGGGTACGTTTACGAGCAGTTCTTC. The chain links TRBV6-2 or TRBV6-3 to TRBJ2-1; 8 nucleotides agree with TRBD2. Germline assignment: CDR1 MNHEY and CDR2 SVGEGT. The CDR3 is made up of 15 amino acids. The V and J ends lost 4 bases and 10 bases, in that order; junction bases with no gene match: 12.

This clonotype has just one count. V and J are TRBV6-5 and TRBJ2-3; D possibly corresponds to TRBD2 (6 bases). The CDR3 loop spans 15 amino acids. In germline, CDR1 is MNHEY, CDR2 SVGAGI. V shed 0 bases and J shed 2 bases, with 9 bases lying between them. The CDR3 here is CASSYSPDYTDTQYF. The CDR3 DNA follows: TGTGCCAGCAGTTACTCGCCGGACTACACAGATACGCAGTATTTT.

This clonotype has a count of ten or more. This chain uses TRBV12-3 or TRBV12-4 with TRBJ2-2; 7 positions match TRBD2. The V gene end was trimmed by 5 bases and the J gene end by 4 bases; junction bases not matched to a gene: 4. The CDR3 runs to 14 residues. The CDR3 region is CASSPGGFTGELFF. The DNA of the CDR3 is TGTGCCAGCAGTCCGGGGGGTTTCACCGGGGAGCTGTTTTTT.

This rearrangement joins TRBV5-1 to TRBJ1-2, with D perhaps matching TRBD1 (6 bases). Trimming cost V 7 bases and J 3 bases, with 19 bases left between them. The CDR3 runs 15 residues. The V gene's germline CDR1 is SGHRS and CDR2 YFSETQ. CDR3 protein: CASSTGQAEDYGYTF. Here the CDR3 DNA reads TGCGCCAGCTCTACAGGGCAGGCGGAGGACTATGGCTACACCTTC.

This chain uses TRBV5-5 with TRBJ2-3; the D is unclear. The CDR3 consists of 15 residues. Trimming stripped 4 bases from V and 7 bases from J, with 19 bases between. The germline V gene encodes CDR1 SGHKS and CDR2 YYEKEE (reference sequence). CDR3 in amino acids: CASSPERTSPNTQYF. The CDR3 nucleotides are TGTGCCAGCAGCCCGGAGAGAACAAGCCCGAATACGCAGTATTTT.

There are a few counts of this clonotype. The chain uses TRBV18 and TRBJ1-1; D unresolved. V was clipped by 2 bases and J by 5 bases, with 9 bases between them. Per the germline V gene, CDR1 is KGHSH and CDR2 is LQKENI. The CDR3 runs 13 residues. CDR3 in amino acids: CASSPASWTEAFF. The DNA for the CDR3 is TGTGCCAGCTCACCAGCGTCATGGACTGAAGCTTTCTTT. The full variable domain, rest sourced from reference TRBV18 and TRBJ1-1, is NAGVMQNPRHLVRRRGQEARLRCSPMKGHSHVYWYRQLPEEGLKFMVYLQKENIIDESGMPKERFSAEFPKEGPSILRIQQVVRGDSAAYFCASSPASWTEAFFGQGTRLTVV.

The CDR3 DNA sequence: TGTGCCAGCAGCCAAGATAGGACTAGCGGGAGATTAACCAGGAATGAGCAGTTCTTC. Translation gives CASSQDRTSGRLTRNEQFF. This chain uses TRBV3-1 with TRBJ2-1, with 13 bases that match TRBD2. V lost 0 bases and J lost 7; bases outside the gene matches: 12. The CDR3 contains 19 residues. CDR1 and CDR2 (germline): LGHDT, YNNKEL (reference sequence).

This clonotype turned up a few times. The rearrangement links TRBV7-2 to TRBJ2-2; D is unclear. This CDR3 contains 15 residues. Per germline, CDR1 SGHTA and CDR2 FQGNSA. Trimming left V 5 bases short and J 0 bases short, with 10 bases between. CDR3 sequence reads: CASSLFQSNTGELFF. For the CDR3, the DNA is TGTGCCAGCAGCCTTTTCCAGTCGAACACCGGGGAGCTGTTTTTT.

The chain uses TRBV6-1 and TRBJ2-1; D perhaps matches TRBD1 (6 bases). The CDR3 runs to 15 residues. The germline V gene has CDR1 MNHNS and CDR2 SASEGT. V was pared by 7 bases and J by 4 bases, with 17 bases between. CDR3 in DNA: TGTGCCAGCACCCCTACAGGGAACGGTTACAATGAGCAGTTCTTC. It is translated as CASTPTGNGYNEQFF.

The rearrangement links TRBV7-2 to TRBJ1-5; unclear D gene. CDR3 length equals 12 residues. V was shortened by 3 bases and J by 7 bases, with 7 bases between the two germline ends. Germline V gene sequence: CDR1 SGHTA, CDR2 FQGNSA. CDR3 bases: TGTGCCAGCAGCTTGAATCGGCAGCCCCAGCATTTT. Translated, it gives CASSLNRQPQHF. Full variable domain (missing parts from reference TRBV7-2 and TRBJ1-5): GAGVSQSPSNKVTEKGKDVELRCDPISGHTALYWYRQSLGQGLEFLIYFQGNSAPDKSGLPSDRFSAERTGGSVSTLTIQRTQQEDSAVYLCASSLNRQPQHFGDGTRLSIL.

The chain couples TRBV4-3 to TRBJ2-5, with a tentative D call TRBD2 (5 bases). Germline CDR1 LGHNA, CDR2 YSLEER. V was clipped by 3 bases and J by 1 base, with 9 bases between them. The length of the CDR3 is 14 residues. As DNA, the CDR3 is TGCGCCAGCAGCCACCCTAGCAGCCAAGAGACCCAGTACTTC. It is translated as CASSHPSSQETQYF.

There are a few counts of this clonotype. The chain joins TRBV5-4 to TRBJ2-3; D is ambiguous. The CDR3 is made up of 11 amino acids. The germline V and J ends were trimmed by 6 bases and 5 bases, with 7 bases remaining between them. The germline CDR1 and CDR2 sequences are SGHNT and YYREEE (reference sequence). CDR3 in amino acids: CASIVGDTQYF. The DNA for the CDR3 is TGTGCCAGCATTGTTGGAGATACGCAGTATTTT.

This chain uses TRBV27 with TRBJ1-6; D is perhaps TRBD1 (5 bases). Trimming took off 3 bases at V and 10 bases at J, with 16 bases between the two ends. Germline CDR1 and CDR2: MNHEY and SMNVEV (reference sequence). The length of the CDR3 is 15 residues. The CDR3 loop is CASSFIGAGISPLHF. The CDR3 DNA sequence: TGTGCCAGCAGTTTTATTGGTGCAGGGATATCACCCCTCCACTTT.

The rearrangement links TRBV6-2 or TRBV6-3 to TRBJ1-5; 8 bases are shared with TRBD1. In germline, CDR1 is MNHEY, CDR2 SVGEGT. V gave up 6 bases and J gave up 7 bases; unmatched junction bases: 5. This CDR3 is 13 amino acids long. The CDR3, as DNA: TGTGCCAGCAGCATGACAGGGGTACAGCCCCAGCATTTT. Amino acids: CASSMTGVQPQHF.

The genes are TRBV12-3 or TRBV12-4 and TRBJ2-1; TRBD1 agrees at 7 bases. The CDR3 spans 17 residues. The trim removed 6 bases at V and 6 bases at J, leaving 17 bases unmatched. Here the CDR3 reads CASSKMTGMGLGNEQFF. DNA for the CDR3: TGTGCCAGCAGCAAAATGACAGGGATGGGCCTAGGCAATGAGCAGTTCTTC.